This entry lists 23 T cell receptor beta chains sequenced from one sample in a study of cytomegalovirus exposure and HLA in healthy donors. The PCR made use of 60 Vbeta and 13 Jbeta primers. This table comes from immunoSEQ multiplex PCR, and its TCRdb copy is limited to in-frame clones, with some not included. The data contain 150,000 to 200,000 clones, 70% to 90% of them singletons. The specimen sequenced was PBMCs. These receptors all come from a man aged 25-45 years in good health and CMV-seropositive.

This sequence joins TRBV10-3 and TRBJ2-3; D may be TRBD2 (6 bases). Germline V CDR1 and CDR2: ENHRY, SYGVKD. The CDR3 is 14 residues long. Deletions cut 4 bases from V and 6 bases from J, with 14 bases between. The chain's CDR3 is CAISGTGAYDTQYF. For the CDR3, the DNA is TGTGCCATCAGTGGGACGGGAGCATACGATACGCAGTATTTT.

CDR3 residues: CATSREVAQYNEQFF. In DNA, the CDR3 is TGTGCCACCAGCAGAGAGGTTGCACAATACAATGAGCAGTTCTTC. This chain uses TRBV15 with TRBJ2-1; D remains unclear. Trimming cost V 0 bases and J 4 bases, with 10 bases left between them. CDR3 length: 15 amino acids. CDR1 LNHNV and CDR2 YYDKDF come from the germline V gene (reference sequence).

V gene TRBV6-1 combines with J gene TRBJ2-1; a weak D match, TRBD2 (6 bases). The CDR3 is 14 residues long. Germline V gene data show CDR1 as MNHNS and CDR2 as SASEGT. The V end was cut by 6 bases, the J end by 0 bases, with 9 bases between. The CDR3 sequence is CASSSTSSYNEQFF. In DNA form, the CDR3 reads TGTGCCAGCAGCTCGACTAGCTCCTACAATGAGCAGTTCTTC.

The CDR3 DNA reads TGTGCCAGTAGTATGAGCGGGAGCCGCGAGACCCAGTACTTC. Translation: CASSMSGSRETQYF. The chain carries TRBV19 and TRBJ2-5, with TRBD2 identical over 8 bases. The V and J ends lost 3 bases and 5 bases, in that order; junction bases with no gene match: 5. The length of the CDR3 is 14 residues. Germline-derived CDR1 and CDR2 are LNHDA and SQIVND (reference sequence).

The chain is built from TRBV7-2 and TRBJ2-3; 11 bases are shared with TRBD2. This CDR3 region has 17 residues. Germline loops: CDR1 SGHTA, CDR2 FQGNSA. The V and J ends lost 3 bases and 0 bases, in that order; junction bases with no gene match: 5. Here the CDR3 DNA reads TGTGCCAGCAGCTTGAGGGGACTAGCGGATAGCACAGATACGCAGTATTTT. This sequence encodes CASSLRGLADSTDTQYF.

The V and J genes are TRBV19 and TRBJ1-5, with unresolved D. The CDR3 is 15 amino acids. CDR1 is LNHDA and CDR2 is SQIVND in the germline V gene (reference sequence). Trimming took 2 bases from V and 0 from J, leaving 8 bases between them. CDR3 region: CASSISVYSNQPQHF. CDR3 sequence (DNA): TGTGCCAGTAGTATATCAGTATATAGCAATCAGCCCCAGCATTTT.

The rearrangement links TRBV29-1 to TRBJ2-1; D is uncertain. The CDR3 has 13 residues. Germline CDR1 reads SQVTM; CDR2 reads ANQGSEA. The V gene lost 4 bases and the J gene lost 0 bases, with 7 bases spanning the gap. CDR3 region: CSVGQVSYNEQFF. CDR3 bases: TGCAGCGTTGGTCAGGTCTCCTACAATGAGCAGTTCTTC.

This clone was seen a single time. This chain uses TRBV7-8 with TRBJ1-3, with D maybe TRBD1 (6 bases). Germline assignment: CDR1 SGHVS and CDR2 FQNEAQ. Deletions cut 4 bases from V and 10 bases from J, with 20 bases between. This CDR3 has 15 amino acids. The CDR3 nucleotides are TGTGCCAGCAGCTCCGCACAGGGTCCCCGTGTAACCATATATTTT. This encodes CASSSAQGPRVTIYF. Supplemented by reference TRBV7-8 and TRBJ1-3, the full variable domain reads GAGVSQSPRYKVAKRGQDVALRCDPISGHVSLFWYQQALGQGPEFLTYFQNEAQLDKSGLPSDRFFAERPEGSVSTLKIQRTQQEDSAVYLCASSSAQGPRVTIYFGEGSWLTVV.

The chain has TRBV19 and TRBJ2-2, with 11 bases fitting TRBD2. Germline CDR1 and CDR2: LNHDA and SQIVND (reference sequence). There are 16 residues in the CDR3. V lost 4 bases to trimming and J lost 2 bases; unmatched junction nucleotides: 3. CDR3 in amino acids: CASSRGTSGNTGELFF. The CDR3 nucleotides are TGTGCCAGTAGTAGGGGGACTAGCGGTAACACCGGGGAGCTGTTTTTT.

V usage is TRBV5-6 and J usage is TRBJ2-2; the match to TRBD2 covers 11 bases. CDR3 size: 15 residues. V lost 4 bases to trimming and J lost 6 bases; unmatched junction nucleotides: 5. Germline CDR1 reads SGHDT; CDR2 reads YYEEEE. In nucleotides, the CDR3 is TGTGCCAGCAGCCCGATAGCGGGAGGGTCCGGGGAGCTGTTTTTT. Its translation: CASSPIAGGSGELFF.

This chain uses TRBV11-3 with TRBJ2-1; TRBD2 might be the D (5 bases). Germline assignment: CDR1 SGHNT and CDR2 YENEEA. V lost 5 bases and J 4 bases, leaving 18 bases between the germline ends. There are 16 residues in the CDR3. The CDR3 spells CASSAPTADLYNEQFF. The CDR3 nucleotides are TGTGCCAGCAGCGCACCCACCGCGGACTTATACAATGAGCAGTTCTTC.

The chain combines TRBV19 with TRBJ2-7; TRBD1 aligns across 8 bases. The ends lost 0 bases at V and 4 bases at J; junction bases unmatched: 5. This CDR3 has 15 amino acids. The germline gives CDR1 LNHDA, CDR2 SQIVND (reference sequence). The CDR3 bases are TGTGCCAGTAGTATAGACGGCAGGGGGCCGTACGAGCAGTACTTC. Translated, it gives CASSIDGRGPYEQYF.

The chain recombines TRBV6-5 with TRBJ1-5; D gene ambiguous. The CDR3 loop spans 14 amino acids. The V gene's germline CDR1 is MNHEY and CDR2 SVGAGI. The V end was cut by 2 bases, the J end by 7 bases, with 12 bases between. The CDR3 coding sequence is TGTGCCAGCAGTTACGAGCCAGTCGGGCAGCCCCAGCATTTT. It codes for CASSYEPVGQPQHF.

The chain is built from TRBV15 and TRBJ2-1, with 7 bases fitting TRBD2. The germline CDR1 and CDR2 sequences are LNHNV and YYDKDF (reference sequence). V dropped 4 bases and J dropped 7; count of bases not matched to a gene: 10. CDR3 length equals 15 residues. The CDR3 here is CATSKLSGGRNEQFF. The DNA of the CDR3 is TGTGCCACCAGCAAACTATCGGGAGGCCGTAATGAGCAGTTCTTC.

V gene TRBV2 combines with J gene TRBJ2-7; D call uncertain. Trimming pared 6 bases from V and 2 bases from J, leaving 17 bases between. Per germline, CDR1 SNHLY and CDR2 FYNNEI. The CDR3 covers 15 residues. CDR3 DNA sequence: TGTGCCAGCAGGCCCTCAGGTTACCGAGCCTACGAGCAGTACTTC. Translation gives CASRPSGYRAYEQYF.

The rearrangement uses TRBV5-1 and TRBJ2-3; tentative D call: TRBD2 (6 bases). From germline, CDR1 is SGHRS and CDR2 YFSETQ. This CDR3 has 14 amino acids. V gave up 5 bases and J gave up 3 bases, with 13 bases separating them. CDR3 protein: CASSESAGTDTQYF. CDR3 coding DNA: TGCGCCAGCAGTGAGTCGGCGGGGACAGATACGCAGTATTTT.

This chain uses TRBV11-2 with TRBJ2-4; 7 bases are shared with TRBD2. V shed 4 bases and J 6 bases; nucleotides not matched to a gene: 6. CDR1 and CDR2 from the germline V gene are SGHAT and FQNNGV. This CDR3 contains 14 residues. CDR3 sequence reads: CASSSWASGNIQYF. CDR3 sequence (DNA): TGTGCCAGCAGCTCCTGGGCTAGCGGAAACATTCAGTACTTC. The whole variable domain, filled in from reference TRBV11-2 and TRBJ2-4, reads EAGVAQSPRYKIIEKRQSVAFWCNPISGHATLYWYQQILGQGPKLLIQFQNNGVVDDSQLPKDRFSAERLKGVDSTLKIQPAKLEDSAVYLCASSSWASGNIQYFGAGTRLSVL.

The chain is built from TRBV4-2 and TRBJ2-6; unclear D gene. CDR3 length: 13 residues. The germline CDR1 and CDR2 sequences are LGHNA and YNFKEQ. The V and J ends lost 8 bases and 0 bases respectively, with 5 bases between them. CDR3: CASRNSGANVLTF. CDR3 nucleotide sequence: TGTGCCAGCCGTAACTCTGGGGCCAACGTCCTGACTTTC.

V is TRBV7-6 and J is TRBJ2-1; a weak D match, TRBD1 (7 bases). This CDR3 spans 16 amino acids. The ends were cut back, 1 base at V and 6 bases at J, with 16 bases in the middle. Germline V CDR1 and CDR2: SGHVS, FNYEAQ. Here the CDR3 reads CASSLVGGTVSNEQFF. The CDR3 DNA sequence: TGTGCCAGCAGCTTAGTGGGCGGGACAGTAAGCAATGAGCAGTTCTTC.

In this sample, this clone turned up a few times. The chain carries TRBV12-5 and TRBJ2-1; 9 bases match TRBD2. The CDR3 has 15 residues. V shed 1 base and J 6 bases; nucleotides not matched to a gene: 4. The V gene's germline CDR1 is LGHNT and CDR2 FRNRAP. The CDR3 DNA reads TGTGCTAGTGGTTTGGGGCCTAGCGGGGCCAATGAGCAGTTCTTC. This codes for CASGLGPSGANEQFF.

CDR3 sequence: CASSHVQGVGEQYF. The CDR3 DNA is TGTGCCAGCAGCCACGTACAGGGGGTAGGGGAGCAGTACTTC. The J gene is TRBJ2-7, the V gene TRBV14; 8 nucleotides align to TRBD1. Unmatched junction bases numbered 8, after V lost 3 bases and J lost 7 bases. Germline CDR1 and CDR2: SGHDN and FVKESK. The CDR3 consists of 14 residues.

V usage is TRBV9 and J usage is TRBJ2-1, with 8 bases fitting TRBD2. From germline, CDR1 is SGDLS and CDR2 YYNGEE. The CDR3 has 16 amino acids. Trimming cost V 3 bases and J 4 bases; bases outside gene matches: 9. The CDR3 sequence is CASSDLGGGSYNEQFF. CDR3 in DNA: TGTGCCAGCAGCGACCTCGGCGGGGGGTCGTACAATGAGCAGTTCTTC.

The chain is built from TRBV11-2 and TRBJ2-4; TRBD2 matches 9 bases. There are 14 residues in the CDR3. Germline V gene lookup returns CDR1 SGHAT and CDR2 FQNNGV. V lost 4 bases and J lost 6; bases outside the gene matches: 4. CDR3 DNA: TGTGCCAGCAGCTCCCTAGCGGGGTTAAACATTCAGTACTTC. This encodes CASSSLAGLNIQYF.